These 23 T cell receptor beta chains were sequenced from one sample in a study of blood T cell repertoires in COVID-19. The repertoire was sequenced with immunoSEQ multiplex PCR; TCRdb's copy has only in-frame clones and lacks some. The profile shows some 210,000 clones, approximately 82% of them singletons. Sequenced sample: peripheral blood. The source is a woman aged 40 to 50 with acute or convalescent COVID-19.

This clone has a single count. The chain combines TRBV12-5 with TRBJ2-5; TRBD2 might be the D (6 bases). CDR1 is LGHNT, CDR2 FRNRAP, per germline. Between the trimmed V and J ends, which lost 2 bases and 2 bases, there was a span of 9 bases. The CDR3 loop spans 14 amino acids. CDR3 in amino acids: CASGLSSGQETQYF. The CDR3 DNA reads as TGTGCTAGTGGTTTGTCCAGCGGGCAAGAGACCCAGTACTTC.

This chain connects TRBV27 to TRBJ1-1; D is unresolved. This CDR3 has 13 residues. Germline lookup yields CDR1 MNHEY and CDR2 SMNVEV (reference sequence). The V end was cut by 6 bases, the J end by 0 bases, with 8 bases between. The CDR3: CASRGSMNTEAFF. CDR3 coding DNA: TGTGCCAGCAGGGGGAGCATGAACACTGAAGCTTTCTTT.

This clone came up a few times. The V gene is TRBV7-3, the J gene TRBJ1-2; no definite D call. With 3 bases removed from V and 2 bases from J, the gap between germline ends came to 7 bases. This CDR3 contains 13 residues. In germline, CDR1 is SGHTA, CDR2 FQGTGA. CDR3 in DNA: TGTGCCAGCAGCTTTGACGGGAACTATGGCTACACCTTC. Protein: CASSFDGNYGYTF. The full variable domain, in which reference TRBV7-3 and TRBJ1-2 provide the parts outside the CDR3, is GAGVSQTPSNKVTEKGKYVELRCDPISGHTALYWYRQSLGQGPEFLIYFQGTGAADDSGLPNDRFFAVRPEGSVSTLKIQRTERGDSAVYLCASSFDGNYGYTFGSGTRLTVV.

In nucleotides, the CDR3 is TGTGCTAGTGGCCCCGCGGGACAGGGATTTACTCAGCCCCAGCATTTT. This encodes CASGPAGQGFTQPQHF. The chain joins TRBV12-5 to TRBJ1-5; 9 nucleotides match TRBD1. The germline V gene has CDR1 LGHNT and CDR2 FRNRAP. This CDR3 contains 16 residues. J gave up 6 bases and V 6 bases, and 12 bases lay outside the gene matches. The whole variable domain, remainder taken from reference TRBV12-5 and TRBJ1-5, is DARVTQTPRHKVTEMGQEVTMRCQPILGHNTVFWYRQTMMQGLELLAYFRNRAPLDDSGMPKDRFSAEMPDATLATLKIQPSEPRDSAVYFCASGPAGQGFTQPQHFGDGTRLSIL.

The V call is TRBV29-1, the J call TRBJ1-2, with D perhaps TRBD1 (6 bases). From germline, CDR1 is SQVTM and CDR2 ANQGSEA. V gave up 4 bases and J gave up 12 bases, with 15 bases separating them. This CDR3 comprises 11 residues. The CDR3 spells CSVVDRRGNTF. The CDR3 nucleotides read TGCAGCGTTGTGGACAGACGAGGAAACACCTTC.

This rearrangement joins TRBV5-6 to TRBJ1-2; 11 nucleotides align to TRBD1. The CDR3 has 15 amino acids. Germline V CDR1 and CDR2: SGHDT, YYEEEE. The ends lost 6 bases at V and 7 bases at J; junction bases unmatched: 11. This CDR3 reads CASKDPGQGVFGYTF. The CDR3 nucleotides read TGTGCCAGCAAGGACCCGGGACAGGGGGTGTTTGGCTACACCTTC. The full variable domain, completed using reference TRBV5-6 and TRBJ1-2, is DAGVTQSPTHLIKTRGQQVTLRCSPKSGHDTVSWYQQALGQGPQFIFQYYEEEERQRGNFPDRFSGHQFPNYSSELNVNALLLGDSALYLCASKDPGQGVFGYTFGSGTRLTVV.

The V and J genes are TRBV7-2 and TRBJ2-1; D may be TRBD2 (6 bases). Deletions cut 4 bases from V and 0 bases from J, with 10 bases between. This CDR3 spans 15 amino acids. CDR1 SGHTA and CDR2 FQGNSA come from the germline V gene. CDR3 DNA: TGTGCCAGCAGCTCTTCAGCGGGCTCCTACAATGAGCAGTTCTTC. The encoded protein is CASSSSAGSYNEQFF.

The chain employs TRBV3-1 (or the pseudogene TRBV3-2) and TRBJ2-7, with TRBD1 matching over 7 bases. Trimming removed 5 bases from V and 2 bases from J; junction bases left unmatched: 6. This CDR3 is built from 14 residues. Germline CDR1 is LGHDT and CDR2 is YNNKEL (reference sequence). Here the CDR3 DNA reads TGTGCCAGCAGCTACCTAGGGGGCACCTACGAGCAGTACTTC. Protein sequence: CASSYLGGTYEQYF.

This chain connects TRBV4-1 to TRBJ2-1, with 8 bases aligning to TRBD2. CDR1 is MGHRA and CDR2 is YSYEKL in the germline V gene. This CDR3 has 16 residues. The V and J ends lost 1 base and 4 bases, in that order; junction bases with no gene match: 6. Here the CDR3 reads CASSQVGRGAYNEQFF. DNA for the CDR3: TGCGCCAGCAGCCAAGTCGGGCGGGGGGCGTACAATGAGCAGTTCTTC.

The gene calls are TRBV2 and TRBJ2-3; a weak D match, TRBD2 (5 bases). V lost 4 bases and J lost 1, with 12 bases in between. This CDR3 spans 15 amino acids. Germline V gene lookup returns CDR1 SNHLY and CDR2 FYNNEI. CDR3 DNA sequence: TGTGCCAGCAGTGGAAGGCTCGGGGGCACAGATACGCAGTATTTT. This sequence encodes CASSGRLGGTDTQYF.

The genes are TRBV7-9 and TRBJ2-7; the D is unclear. CDR1 and CDR2 from the germline V gene are SEHNR and FQNEAQ (reference sequence). V shed 0 bases and J shed 2 bases, with 8 bases lying between them. The CDR3 consists of 14 residues. CDR3 DNA sequence: TGTGCCAGCAGCTTAGCGCGGCAGCCCTACGAGCAGTACTTC. Amino acids: CASSLARQPYEQYF. Full variable domain (rest looked up from reference TRBV7-9 and TRBJ2-7): DTGVSQNPRHKITKRGQNVTFRCDPISEHNRLYWYRQTLGQGPEFLTYFQNEAQLEKSRLLSDRFSAERPKGSFSTLEIQRTEQGDSAMYLCASSLARQPYEQYFGPGTRLTVT.

The CDR3 DNA follows: TGTGCCAGCAGCCCCGGGGGGATGGAAGGCTACACCTTC. Translated: CASSPGGMEGYTF. V is TRBV7-2 and J is TRBJ1-2; TRBD1 is a possible D gene (5 bases). This CDR3 region has 13 residues. Per germline, CDR1 SGHTA and CDR2 FQGNSA. V was pared by 5 bases and J by 8 bases, with 15 bases between.

The table lists this clone with a few counts. Other DNA sequences from this sample encode an identical CDR3 as well. The chain joins TRBV4-3 to TRBJ1-2; 9 bases fit TRBD1. Germline CDR1 and CDR2: LGHNA and YSLEER. V was clipped by 0 bases and J by 7 bases; unmatched bases: 6. This CDR3 region has 15 residues. CDR3 loop: CASSQDPGQGRGYTF. The CDR3 DNA sequence: TGCGCCAGCAGCCAAGATCCGGGACAGGGTCGTGGCTACACCTTC.

The chain has TRBV28 and TRBJ2-3; 11 bases agree with TRBD1. The CDR3 loop spans 15 amino acids. Germline V gene data show CDR1 as MDHEN and CDR2 as SYDVKM. After removal of 4 bases from V and 5 bases from J, the junction contained 5 bases not matched to a gene. CDR3 bases: TGTGCCAGCAGTTCCCCCGGGACAGGGGGAGATACGCAGTATTTT. It yields the protein CASSSPGTGGDTQYF.

This sequence joins TRBV18 and TRBJ1-6, with D uncertain. V gave up 6 bases and J gave up 8 bases, with 14 bases separating them. Germline V CDR1 and CDR2: KGHSH, LQKENI. The CDR3 extends over 14 amino acids. This chain's CDR3 is CASSEQGGDSPLHF. The CDR3 DNA reads as TGTGCCAGCTCTGAGCAAGGAGGCGATTCACCCCTCCACTTT.

This sequence joins TRBV24-1 and TRBJ1-1; D unresolved. Per the germline V gene, CDR1 is KGHDR and CDR2 is SFDVKD. The germline V and J ends were trimmed by 2 bases and 2 bases, with 5 bases remaining between them. This CDR3 is 13 amino acids long. Written as DNA, the CDR3 is TGTGCCACCAGTGATTCAGAAAACACTGAAGCTTTCTTT. Its protein product is CATSDSENTEAFF.

V and J are TRBV30 and TRBJ1-5; D is unresolved. This CDR3 spans 11 amino acids. In germline, CDR1 is GTSNPN, CDR2 SVGIG (reference sequence). The CDR3 is CAPRKVQPQHF. As DNA, the CDR3 is TGTGCACCTAGGAAGGTTCAGCCCCAGCATTTT.

The chain couples TRBV5-5 to TRBJ1-5; D may be TRBD1 (6 bases). This CDR3 has 19 amino acids. Germline CDR1 and CDR2: SGHKS and YYEKEE (reference sequence). V lost 4 bases to trimming and J lost 0 bases, with 23 bases between them. For the CDR3, the DNA is TGTGCCAGCAGCCCTGACCTCATGACAGGCACATATAGCAATCAGCCCCAGCATTTT. This encodes CASSPDLMTGTYSNQPQHF.

The V call is TRBV6-1, the J call TRBJ1-5; D may be TRBD1 (5 bases). The germline gives CDR1 MNHNS, CDR2 SASEGT. V lost 1 base, J lost 9 bases, and 13 bases lay in between. This CDR3 spans 14 amino acids. The CDR3 loop reads CASSEGAGQRPQHF. The CDR3 DNA follows: TGTGCCAGCAGTGAAGGGGCAGGGCAGCGGCCCCAGCATTTT.

The genes are TRBV11-2 and TRBJ2-7; D possibly corresponds to TRBD2 (6 bases). CDR3 length equals 14 residues. V was shortened by 0 bases and J by 7 bases, with 13 bases between the two germline ends. Germline CDR1 and CDR2: SGHAT and FQNNGV. The CDR3 coding sequence is TGTGCCAGCAGCTTAGAGGCACTCCGGGGGGAGCAGTACTTC. This sequence encodes CASSLEALRGEQYF.

The V gene is TRBV5-1, the J gene TRBJ1-5; D gene ambiguous. CDR3 length equals 14 residues. Germline assignment: CDR1 SGHRS and CDR2 YFSETQ. V was shortened by 0 bases and J by 6 bases, with 10 bases between the two germline ends. In nucleotides, the CDR3 is TGCGCCAGCAGCTTGGACGGGATGCTTCAGCCCCAGCATTTT. This sequence encodes CASSLDGMLQPQHF.

The chain uses TRBV5-1 and TRBJ2-3; 15 bases align to TRBD2. The germline V gene encodes CDR1 SGHRS and CDR2 YFSETQ. V was pared by 6 bases and J by 4 bases, with 3 bases of the junction left unmatched. This CDR3 is 15 amino acids long. The CDR3 DNA reads as TGCGCCAGCACGGGGACTAGCGGGGGGCCAGATACGCAGTATTTT. This sequence encodes CASTGTSGGPDTQYF.

This clone was seen only once. V is TRBV4-1 and J is TRBJ1-1; D is uncertain. Trimming removed 3 bases from V and 9 bases from J, with 8 bases in between. CDR3 size: 11 residues. Germline CDR1 and CDR2: MGHRA and YSYEKL. CDR3 DNA sequence: TGCGCCAGCAGCCAGGAGCAGAAAGCTTTCTTT. Amino acids: CASSQEQKAFF.